This passage covers 17 T cell receptor beta chains from one sample sequenced in a study of blood T cell repertoires in COVID-19. Clones were sequenced by immunoSEQ multiplex PCR, and TCRdb holds only the in-frame ones, with some missing. The sample has about 300,000 clones; just over 85% are singletons. Sequences were obtained from PBMCs or T cells enriched from blood (not recorded which). The receptor set was obtained from a man aged 30-40 years who had recovered from COVID-19.

The chain carries TRBV6-2 or TRBV6-3 and TRBJ2-1; 9 bases are a match to TRBD2. In germline, CDR1 is MNHEY, CDR2 SVGEGT. This CDR3 spans 14 amino acids. V dropped 5 bases and J dropped 6; count of bases not matched to a gene: 5. This CDR3 is CASSPATSGNEQFF. Here the CDR3 DNA reads TGTGCCAGCAGTCCCGCGACTAGCGGCAATGAGCAGTTCTTC.

This sequence joins TRBV11-3 and TRBJ2-2; weak D call: TRBD2 (6 bases). Per the germline V gene, CDR1 is SGHNT and CDR2 is YENEEA. The CDR3 has 14 amino acids. V was pared by 8 bases and J by 1 base, with 11 bases between. CDR3 sequence (DNA): TGTGCCAGCGGTAGACTAGTGAACACCGGGGAGCTGTTTTTT. It translates to CASGRLVNTGELFF.

This clone showed up just a few times. This rearrangement joins TRBV6-1 to TRBJ1-1; D call uncertain. The CDR3 extends over 18 amino acids. Germline loops: CDR1 MNHNS, CDR2 SASEGT. The V gene lost 4 bases and the J gene lost 7 bases, with 28 bases spanning the gap. The CDR3 loop is CASSARTSRFGIKGEAFF. CDR3 DNA sequence: TGTGCCAGCAGTGCCCGAACGTCGAGGTTCGGGATTAAGGGTGAAGCTTTCTTT.

CDR3 loop: CASSLSPLAQIYEQYF. Here the CDR3 DNA reads TGTGCCAGCAGTTTATCCCCACTAGCACAGATCTACGAGCAGTACTTC. The gene calls are TRBV27 and TRBJ2-7; TRBD2 might be the D (6 bases). Germline V gene sequence: CDR1 MNHEY, CDR2 SMNVEV (reference sequence). The CDR3 is made up of 16 amino acids. Between the trimmed V and J ends, which lost 0 bases and 3 bases, there was a span of 15 bases.

The chain combines TRBV27 with TRBJ2-3; D is undetermined. The V gene's germline CDR1 is MNHEY and CDR2 SMNVEV (reference sequence). With 2 bases removed from V and 9 bases from J, the gap between germline ends came to 12 bases. This CDR3 comprises 13 residues. The CDR3 region is CASSLGVSNTQYF. The CDR3 bases are TGTGCCAGCAGTTTAGGCGTTAGCAACACGCAGTATTTT.

V and J are TRBV2 and TRBJ1-2, with 9 bases fitting TRBD1. Germline CDR1 is SNHLY and CDR2 is FYNNEI. Unmatched junction bases numbered 9, after V lost 7 bases and J lost 0 bases. This CDR3 contains 16 residues. The CDR3 DNA reads as TGTGCCAGCATCAGGACGGGACAGGGCACTAACTATGGCTACACCTTC. It translates to CASIRTGQGTNYGYTF.

The chain joins TRBV28 to TRBJ2-1; maybe TRBD2 (6 bases). Trimming cost V 8 bases and J 8 bases, with 13 bases left between them. Germline loops: CDR1 MDHEN, CDR2 SYDVKM. The CDR3 contains 12 residues. The CDR3 DNA follows: TGTGCCAGCCATCGGAGGGGCGATGAGCAGTTCTTC. The encoded protein is CASHRRGDEQFF.

This clone was seen only a few times. The CDR3 nucleotides are TGTGCCAGCAGCTTGGGCGGGAGAACAGATACGCAGTATTTT. Encoded protein: CASSLGGRTDTQYF. V is TRBV5-4 and J is TRBJ2-3, with 7 bases that match TRBD2. There are 14 residues in the CDR3. Germline assignment: CDR1 SGHNT and CDR2 YYREEE (reference sequence). V was clipped by 0 bases and J by 3 bases; unmatched bases: 1. Looking up the rest from reference TRBV5-4 and TRBJ2-3 gives the full variable domain: ETGVTQSPTHLIKTRGQQVTLRCSSQSGHNTVSWYQQALGQGPQFIFQYYREEENGRGNFPPRFSGLQFPNYSSELNVNALELDDSALYLCASSLGGRTDTQYFGPGTRLTVL.

The V gene is TRBV19, the J gene TRBJ1-6; perhaps TRBD1 as D (5 bases). The V and J ends lost 8 bases and 10 bases respectively, with 18 bases between them. Germline lookup yields CDR1 LNHDA and CDR2 SQIVND (reference sequence). The CDR3 extends over 14 amino acids. CDR3: CASQMAGFGSPLHF. CDR3 in DNA: TGTGCCAGTCAGATGGCAGGGTTCGGCTCACCCCTCCACTTT. Variable domain in full (rest from reference TRBV19 and TRBJ1-6): DGGITQSPKYLFRKEGQNVTLSCEQNLNHDAMYWYRQDPGQGLRLIYYSQIVNDFQKGDIAEGYSVSREKKESFPLTVTSAQKNPTAFYLCASQMAGFGSPLHFGNGTRLTVT.

This chain joins TRBV21-1 and TRBJ1-2; TRBD1, the D gene given by the table, was not confirmed from the DNA. TRBV21-1 is classified as a pseudogene. This CDR3 comprises 17 residues. CDR3 in amino acids: CASSKVWGPRQGLGYTF. CDR3 bases: TGTGCCAGCAGCAAAGTTTGGGGGCCGAGACAGGGCCTGGGCTACACCTTC.

This clone was seen a handful of times. The rearrangement joins TRBV19 to TRBJ2-1; 10 bases fit TRBD2. CDR3 length: 19 amino acids. Looked up from germline, CDR1 is LNHDA and CDR2 is SQIVND (reference sequence). The ends lost 5 bases at V and 4 bases at J; junction bases unmatched: 17. Here the CDR3 DNA reads TGTGCCAGTAGTGTATACCTGGGGCTAGCGGGGGACCTTTACAATGAGCAGTTCTTC. This encodes CASSVYLGLAGDLYNEQFF.

This clone is categorized as large (0.1 to 1%). The chain combines TRBV12-3 or TRBV12-4 with TRBJ1-1; 8 bases are a match to TRBD1. The CDR3 has 11 residues. With 5 bases clipped from V and 11 bases from J, the junction kept 4 bases outside the gene matches. CDR3 residues: CASSQGAGAFF. The CDR3 bases are TGTGCCAGCAGTCAGGGGGCAGGGGCTTTCTTT.

V is TRBV6-5 and J is TRBJ2-1, with D maybe TRBD1 (5 bases). The CDR3 is made up of 13 amino acids. CDR1 and CDR2 from the germline V gene are MNHEY and SVGAGI. The V end lost 6 bases, the J end lost 6 bases, and 12 bases lay between the germline ends. DNA of the CDR3: TGTGCCAGCAGGAACTCCAGGGCCAATGAGCAGTTCTTC. It yields the protein CASRNSRANEQFF.

The CDR3 loop is CASSPWGRKNTGELFF. The CDR3 DNA sequence: TGTGCCAGCAGCCCCTGGGGCAGGAAGAACACCGGGGAGCTGTTTTTT. V and J are TRBV5-6 and TRBJ2-2; a weak D match, TRBD1 (5 bases). The CDR3 totals 16 residues. The V gene's germline CDR1 is SGHDT and CDR2 YYEEEE. V was trimmed by 4 bases and J by 1 base, leaving 14 bases between them.

This clone has only one observation. The chain couples TRBV5-8 to TRBJ2-1; TRBD2 matches at 10 bases. The CDR3 covers 14 residues. CDR1 and CDR2 from the germline V gene are SGHTS and YDEGEE. V shed 0 bases, J shed 8 bases, and the junction held 2 bases outside the gene matches. DNA for the CDR3: TGTGCCAGCAGCTTGGAGCGGGGGGGACATGAGCAGTTCTTC. Its translation: CASSLERGGHEQFF.

The V call is TRBV5-1, the J call TRBJ2-2, with D tentatively TRBD1 (6 bases). This CDR3 is 18 amino acids long. The germline gives CDR1 SGHRS, CDR2 YFSETQ. V was clipped by 4 bases and J by 2 bases, with 21 bases between them. The CDR3 nucleotides are TGCGCCAGCAGCCGCCTATCGACACAGGGAGCCAACACCGGGGAGCTGTTTTTT. Its protein is CASSRLSTQGANTGELFF.

The V call is TRBV7-8, the J call TRBJ2-7, with D maybe TRBD2 (7 bases). The germline V and J ends were trimmed by 1 base and 9 bases, with 19 bases remaining between them. CDR1 SGHVS and CDR2 FQNEAQ come from the germline V gene. The CDR3 runs to 15 residues. The DNA of the CDR3 is TGTGCCAGCAGCTTAGGGGGGGGGCATCGTGTTGCGCAGTACTTC. This translates into CASSLGGGHRVAQYF.